This T cell receptor beta chain originates from a study of early stage breast cancer tumors. This CDR3 spans 16 amino acids. V was trimmed by 7 bases and J by 4 bases, leaving 21 bases between them. Per the germline V gene, CDR1 is SGHDT and CDR2 is YYEEEE. As concerns this clone: Its antigen is still unknown.

About 20-55 mg of tumor tissue was diced per sample. Repertoires were generated with immunoSEQ multiplex PCR, while TCRdb's copy carries only in-frame clones and drops some. The sample includes about 25,000 clones, 60% to 70% of them seen just once. Broader study findings: Comparing each tissue with blood distinguished tumor from normal in 14 of 16 patients.

The chain combines TRBV5-6 with TRBJ2-1, with D maybe TRBD2 (6 bases). Sequencing was carried out using breast tumor tissue. The clonotype originates from a person aged 55-75 years with breast cancer. Here the CDR3 reads CASRPLAPGPYNEQFF. CDR3 sequence (DNA): TGTGCCAGCCGCCCTCTAGCGCCCGGCCCATACAATGAGCAGTTCTTC.